This TCR beta chain came from a study of T-cell reconstitution after alpha-beta-depleted transplantation in children. The study's findings and limits: At day 60, the high TCRbeta diversity found in some patients originated from recipient T cells and thymic progenitors that had survived. Among T cells one year after transplant, newly produced cells accounted for most counts and diversity.

Preparation of the TCRbeta library used unique molecular identifiers. TCRdb analysed the PCR reads with MiXCR anew, one entry per CDR3 protein. The sample lists hundreds of thousands of distinct CDR3 sequences, 16% seen once, with around 5.3% in the top ten. This clonotype was seen a handful of times. Its antigen remains unknown. Sequencing used PBMCs, mostly from graft donor cells, obtained 360 days after TCRalphabeta/CD19-depleted stem cell transplant. The clonotype comes from a male patient aged 10 to 17 who had a stem cell transplant for acute lymphoblastic leukemia, so the T cells may come from the graft donor.

The CDR3 loop is CASSQERGIGYGYTF. The DNA for the CDR3 is TGTGCCAGCAGCCAAGAGAGGGGGATAGGGTATGGCTACACCTTC. The chain recombines TRBV4-2 with TRBJ1-2, with D possibly matching TRBD1 (6 bases). This CDR3 has 15 residues. The germline V and J ends were trimmed by 0 bases and 5 bases, with 13 bases remaining between them. Germline CDR1 reads LGHNA; CDR2 reads YNFKEQ.